These 18 T cell receptor beta chains originate from one sample sequenced in a study of beta chain features in type 1 diabetes. Notes on the study in general: Shortening that was moderate but significant affected the TCRB CDR3s of Type 1 diabetes patients in all four CD4+ subsets.

Reverse transcribing all isolated RNA meant expressed TCRB transcripts were sequenced. Data came from immunoSEQ multiplex PCR; TCRdb stores just in-frame clones and leaves some out. The sample has hundreds of thousands of clones, roughly 13% seen once; the top ten hold approximately 0.022%. No antigen is known for these receptors. The specimen sequenced was naive CD4+ T cells from blood. Receptors originate from a man younger than 35 with type 1 diabetes.

This clone has more than one count but fewer than ten. The chain employs TRBV5-1 and TRBJ2-2; D remains ambiguous. Germline V lookup: CDR1 SGHRS, CDR2 YFSETQ. Trimming pared 4 bases from V and 0 bases from J, leaving 10 bases between. This CDR3 is 15 amino acids long. CDR3 sequence reads: CASSLPLTNTGELFF. The CDR3 DNA is TGCGCCAGCAGCCTTCCCCTTACGAACACCGGGGAGCTGTTTTTT.

The chain uses TRBV30 and TRBJ1-6; 11 bases map to TRBD1. The CDR3 loop spans 15 amino acids. After removal of 2 bases from V and 14 bases from J, the junction contained 11 bases not matched to a gene. Germline V gene data show CDR1 as GTSNPN and CDR2 as SVGIG (reference sequence). CDR3 sequence reads: CAWSPGTGGYETLHF. The CDR3 coding sequence is TGTGCCTGGAGTCCCGGGACAGGGGGGTATGAGACCCTCCACTTT.

This clone was detected only a few times. The genes are TRBV25-1 and TRBJ2-5, with a possible D match to TRBD2 (6 bases). Trimming took off 3 bases at V and 6 bases at J, with 11 bases between the two ends. There are 13 residues in the CDR3. Germline CDR1 MGHDK, CDR2 SYGVNS. CDR3 protein: CASSDAGIQTQYF. The CDR3 bases are TGTGCCAGCAGTGACGCGGGGATTCAGACCCAGTACTTC.

This clone was seen only a few times. The genes are TRBV15 and TRBJ1-5; a possible D gene is TRBD1 (6 bases). The germline V gene encodes CDR1 LNHNV and CDR2 YYDKDF (reference sequence). This CDR3 is built from 16 residues. Trimming left V 1 base short and J 4 bases short, with 14 bases between. CDR3 amino acids: CATSRGRGQPNQPQHF. CDR3 DNA: TGTGCCACCAGCAGAGGCCGAGGACAGCCAAATCAGCCCCAGCATTTT.

J is TRBJ2-7 and V is TRBV28, with D perhaps TRBD1 (6 bases). The V end lost 6 bases, the J end lost 0 bases, and 12 bases lay between the germline ends. The CDR3 totals 14 residues. Germline V lookup: CDR1 MDHEN, CDR2 SYDVKM. Written as DNA, the CDR3 is TGTGCCAGCAGGTCCACAGGGATCTCCTACGAGCAGTACTTC. Encoded protein: CASRSTGISYEQYF.

The gene calls are TRBV7-9 and TRBJ2-3; D perhaps matches TRBD1 (8 bases). The CDR3 runs to 15 residues. Germline assignment: CDR1 SEHNR and CDR2 FQNEAQ (reference sequence). The ends were cut back, 4 bases at V and 3 bases at J, with 14 bases in the middle. CDR3: CASSWTGTITDTQYF. CDR3 DNA sequence: TGTGCCAGCAGCTGGACAGGGACTATTACAGATACGCAGTATTTT.

The rearrangement uses TRBV13 and TRBJ2-7; 15 nucleotides align to TRBD2. CDR1 PRHDT and CDR2 FYEKMQ come from the germline V gene (reference sequence). The CDR3 is made up of 15 amino acids. Trimming took 5 bases from V and 9 from J; bases not matched to a gene: 8. In DNA form, the CDR3 reads TGTGCCAGCAGCCCGCCCCCGGGACTAGCGGGGGGGCAGTACTTC. Residues: CASSPPPGLAGGQYF.

DNA for the CDR3: TGTGCCTGGGTTCGGGAGGGGGCGGAATCACCCCTCCACTTT. This encodes CAWVREGAESPLHF. The chain recombines TRBV30 with TRBJ1-6; 7 positions match TRBD1. The CDR3 runs 14 residues. In germline, CDR1 is GTSNPN, CDR2 SVGIG (reference sequence). The V and J ends lost 5 bases and 10 bases, in that order; junction bases with no gene match: 11.

The chain is built from TRBV5-1 and TRBJ1-2; no clear D gene. V was shortened by 0 bases and J by 4 bases, with 16 bases between the two germline ends. Germline CDR1 reads SGHRS; CDR2 reads YFSETQ. The CDR3 extends over 16 amino acids. CDR3 loop: CASSLGMTREGYGYTF. The CDR3 region has the DNA TGCGCCAGCAGCTTGGGGATGACACGGGAGGGCTATGGCTACACCTTC. Combining the CDR3 with reference TRBV5-1 and TRBJ1-2 gives the whole variable domain KAGVTQTPRYLIKTRGQQVTLSCSPISGHRSVSWYQQTPGQGLQFLFEYFSETQRNKGNFPGRFSGRQFSNSRSEMNVSTLELGDSALYLCASSLGMTREGYGYTFGSGTRLTVV.

The chain carries TRBV19 and TRBJ2-1; D possibly matches TRBD1 or TRBD2 (7 bases each). The length of the CDR3 is 15 residues. CDR1 and CDR2 from the germline V gene are LNHDA and SQIVND (reference sequence). V lost 8 bases, J lost 2 bases, and 16 bases lay in between. For the CDR3, the DNA is TGTGCCAGTGACGCAGGGGGGGCCACCTACAATGAGCAGTTCTTC. It translates to CASDAGGATYNEQFF.

The rearrangement links TRBV5-6 to TRBJ2-7; D unresolved. This CDR3 contains 12 residues. Germline V gene sequence: CDR1 SGHDT, CDR2 YYEEEE. The V end lost 4 bases, the J end lost 5 bases, and 10 bases lay between the germline ends. Here the CDR3 reads CASSPYMDEQYF. The CDR3 coding sequence is TGTGCCAGCAGCCCTTACATGGACGAGCAGTACTTC.

This clone appeared a few times. V usage is TRBV7-9 and J usage is TRBJ2-2, with D perhaps TRBD1 (7 bases). Trimming stripped 8 bases from V and 2 bases from J, with 12 bases between. Germline CDR1 reads SEHNR; CDR2 reads FQNEAQ (reference sequence). The length of the CDR3 is 14 residues. The CDR3 bases are TGTGCCAGCGGTGGAGGGGGCAACACCGGGGAGCTGTTTTTT. Its translation is CASGGGGNTGELFF. Based on the CDR3 plus reference TRBV7-9 and TRBJ2-2, the full variable domain is DTGVSQNPRHKITKRGQNVTFRCDPISEHNRLYWYRQTLGQGPEFLTYFQNEAQLEKSRLLSDRFSAERPKGSFSTLEIQRTEQGDSAMYLCASGGGGNTGELFFGEGSRLTVL.

The chain uses TRBV7-9 and TRBJ1-4; no clear D. In germline, CDR1 is SEHNR, CDR2 FQNEAQ (reference sequence). This CDR3 is 14 amino acids long. The V end lost 6 bases, the J end lost 1 base, and 9 bases lay between the germline ends. The CDR3 reads CASSSFGTNEKLFF. The CDR3 nucleotides are TGTGCCAGCAGTTCGTTCGGAACTAATGAAAAACTGTTTTTT.

The chain joins TRBV7-6 to TRBJ1-1; 9 nucleotides match TRBD1. The CDR3 is 17 residues long. The germline gives CDR1 SGHVS, CDR2 FNYEAQ. The V and J ends lost 0 bases and 4 bases, in that order; junction bases with no gene match: 9. The CDR3: CASSLAGTGNPSTEAFF. The CDR3 DNA reads TGTGCCAGCAGCTTAGCAGGGACAGGGAATCCGAGCACTGAAGCTTTCTTT. Complete variable domain (other parts from reference TRBV7-6 and TRBJ1-1): GAGVSQSPRYKVTKRGQDVALRCDPISGHVSLYWYRQALGQGPEFLTYFNYEAQQDKSGLPNDRFSAERPEGSISTLTIQRTEQRDSAMYRCASSLAGTGNPSTEAFFGQGTRLTVV.

V gene TRBV12-5 combines with J gene TRBJ1-2; tentative D call: TRBD1 (5 bases). The CDR3 totals 13 residues. The germline gives CDR1 LGHNT, CDR2 FRNRAP. V was trimmed by 0 bases and J by 6 bases, leaving 8 bases between them. As DNA, the CDR3 is TGTGCTAGTGGTTTGGTTGCGGGGGATGGCTACACCTTC. This gives the protein CASGLVAGDGYTF.

The chain carries TRBV6-1 and TRBJ1-6; 8 nucleotides match TRBD1. CDR1 is MNHNS, CDR2 SASEGT, per germline. This CDR3 contains 18 residues. V was pared by 4 bases and J by 1 base, with 9 bases of the junction left unmatched. CDR3 sequence reads: CASSVGQVTGSYNSPLHF. The CDR3 DNA reads TGTGCCAGCAGTGTGGGACAGGTGACTGGATCCTATAATTCACCCCTCCACTTT.

Concerning this clone itself: At the DNA level, this CDR3 is encoded by other sequences in the same sample as well. The rearrangement uses TRBV30 and TRBJ1-2; D not certain. The CDR3 is 12 amino acids. Deletions cut 0 bases from V and 4 bases from J, with 6 bases between. Germline V CDR1 and CDR2: GTSNPN, SVGIG (reference sequence). CDR3: CAWSVNSYGYTF. CDR3 DNA: TGTGCCTGGAGTGTAAACAGCTATGGCTACACCTTC.

V is TRBV15 and J is TRBJ2-3, with a tentative D call TRBD2 (6 bases). Germline V lookup: CDR1 LNHNV, CDR2 YYDKDF (reference sequence). The CDR3 extends over 15 amino acids. Trimming shortened V by 0 bases and J by 4 bases, and 11 bases separated the two germline ends. CDR3 sequence reads: CATSRDRSGADTQYF. The CDR3 DNA is TGTGCCACCAGCAGAGATAGGTCGGGGGCAGATACGCAGTATTTT.